The subject of this entry is one T cell receptor (beta chain). Authors' analysis steps: Reference gene primer amplification gave nucleated cell count estimates. Sequencing was performed with immunoSEQ multiplex PCR; in TCRdb, only in-frame clones are kept and a portion is missing. V and J calls and clone size are copied from that table; D and trimming were computed from the DNA. This sample carries around 33,000 clones, about 78% of them seen once, and the ten largest clones take roughly a third. This sample is part of a study of blood T cell repertoires in COVID-19. The V gene lost 1 base and the J gene lost 0 bases, with 6 bases spanning the gap. The CDR3 sequence is 15 residues long. CDR1 SGHTA and CDR2 FQGNSA come from the germline V gene.

The rearrangement links TRBV7-2 to TRBJ2-2; D unclear. The source material was peripheral blood. The receptor was isolated from a man of 80 years or more with acute or convalescent COVID-19. The CDR3 is CASSLGSANTGELFF. The CDR3 DNA is TGTGCCAGCAGCTTAGGATCGGCGAACACCGGGGAGCTGTTTTTT.